The next 32 T cell receptor beta chains were all read from a single sample in a study of cytomegalovirus exposure and HLA in healthy donors. It was with 60 Vbeta and 13 Jbeta primers that the PCR ran. Using immunoSEQ multiplex PCR, the repertoire was profiled, and TCRdb retains in-frame clones only, with some absent. This sample yields approximately 170,000 clones, of which roughly 77% are seen a single time; 4.5% to 5.5% belongs to the top ten. Material for sequencing was PBMCs. All receptors derive from a man between 25 and 39 years old in good health and CMV-seropositive.

About this clone itself: The germline gene is not matched at one end of the junction; a read error may be the cause. The rearrangement uses TRBV7-9 and TRBJ2-1; 8 bases line up with TRBD2. CDR3 length equals 15 residues. CDR1 SEHNR and CDR2 FQNEAQ come from the germline V gene (reference sequence). The CDR3, as DNA: TGTGCCAGCAGATCACTAGCGGCGGCGGACAATAAGCAGTTCTTC. This codes for CASRSLAAADNKQFF. Variable domain in full (rest from reference TRBV7-9 and TRBJ2-1): DTGVSQNPRHKITKRGQNVTFRCDPISEHNRLYWYRQTLGQGPEFLTYFQNEAQLEKSRLLSDRFSAERPKGSFSTLEIQRTEQGDSAMYLCASRSLAAADNKQFFGPGTRLTVL.

The table lists this clone with a count of one. This sequence joins TRBV6-5 and TRBJ2-1; 8 nucleotides align to TRBD1. Germline loops: CDR1 MNHEY, CDR2 SVGAGI. CDR3 size: 12 residues. V was pared by 6 bases and J by 14 bases, with 9 bases of the junction left unmatched. The CDR3 spells CASRPRGRKEFF. The CDR3 bases are TGTGCCAGCAGGCCCAGGGGGCGCAAGGAGTTCTTC.

This chain uses TRBV5-4 with TRBJ2-2; possibly TRBD2 for D (5 bases). V gave up 4 bases and J gave up 1 base, with 14 bases separating them. CDR3 size: 16 residues. Per the germline V gene, CDR1 is SGHNT and CDR2 is YYREEE (reference sequence). For the CDR3, the DNA is TGTGCCAGCAGCCGCAATTCAGCGGAGAACACCGGGGAGCTGTTTTTT. Protein sequence: CASSRNSAENTGELFF.

This chain connects TRBV4-1 to TRBJ2-1, with TRBD2 identical over 11 bases. This CDR3 region has 17 residues. The J segment lost 9 bases and the V segment lost 0 bases, leaving 10 bases of the junction unmatched. Germline V gene lookup returns CDR1 MGHRA and CDR2 YSYEKL. The CDR3: CASSQDPGLAARPEQFF. CDR3 sequence (DNA): TGCGCCAGCAGCCAAGATCCGGGACTAGCGGCCCGTCCTGAGCAGTTCTTC.

The rearrangement links TRBV5-1 to TRBJ1-4, with D unresolved. This CDR3 spans 13 amino acids. Germline V CDR1 and CDR2: SGHRS, YFSETQ. V lost 2 bases to trimming and J lost 7 bases, with 9 bases between them. In DNA form, the CDR3 reads TGCGCCAGCAGCTTTCCGGGTGCTGAAAAACTGTTTTTT. Translation gives CASSFPGAEKLFF.

The chain is built from TRBV11-2 and TRBJ2-7; 9 bases align to TRBD1. Germline V gene sequence: CDR1 SGHAT, CDR2 FQNNGV. Trimming at V came to 0 bases and at J to 3 bases, leaving 3 bases not matched to a gene. This CDR3 spans 15 amino acids. CDR3 region: CASSLEPGQGYEQYF. The CDR3 DNA sequence: TGTGCCAGCAGCTTAGAACCGGGACAGGGCTACGAGCAGTACTTC.

V usage is TRBV12-5 and J usage is TRBJ2-5; D is undetermined. This CDR3 contains 12 residues. V was trimmed by 5 bases and J by 9 bases, leaving 13 bases between them. Germline values: CDR1 LGHNT, CDR2 FRNRAP. Written as DNA, the CDR3 is TGTGCTAGTGGTCTGCGAGAAACGGCCCAGTACTTC. Translation: CASGLRETAQYF. Filled out from reference TRBV12-5 and TRBJ2-5, the complete variable domain reads DARVTQTPRHKVTEMGQEVTMRCQPILGHNTVFWYRQTMMQGLELLAYFRNRAPLDDSGMPKDRFSAEMPDATLATLKIQPSEPRDSAVYFCASGLRETAQYFGPGTRLLVL.

The V gene is TRBV5-1, the J gene TRBJ1-2; a weak D match, TRBD1 (6 bases). The V gene's germline CDR1 is SGHRS and CDR2 YFSETQ. V shed 7 bases and J shed 2 bases, with 9 bases lying between them. CDR3 length: 12 amino acids. The CDR3 bases are TGCGCCAGCGGAGGACAGAACTATGGCTACACCTTC. Its protein product is CASGGQNYGYTF.

The chain has TRBV23-1 and TRBJ2-1, with 13 bases aligning to TRBD2. TRBV23-1 is an ORF, with its function uncertain. This CDR3 comprises 21 residues. Trimming removed 8 bases from V and 3 bases from J; junction bases left unmatched: 22. CDR3 region: CASGPMGLAGKTIPNYNEQFF. CDR3 sequence (DNA): TGCGCCAGCGGGCCGATGGGACTAGCGGGGAAAACCATACCCAACTACAATGAGCAGTTCTTC.

This chain uses TRBV29-1 with TRBJ1-1, with 11 nucleotides matching TRBD1. Germline-derived CDR1 and CDR2 are SQVTM and ANQGSEA. V gave up 5 bases and J gave up 4 bases; unmatched junction bases: 6. The CDR3 consists of 14 residues. The CDR3 reads CSVMDRGLRTEAFF. CDR3 DNA: TGCAGCGTTATGGACAGGGGGCTCCGCACTGAAGCTTTCTTT.

The V call is TRBV2, the J call TRBJ2-1; 14 bases align to TRBD2. J gave up 7 bases and V 5 bases, and 7 bases lay outside the gene matches. The CDR3 covers 16 residues. Per germline, CDR1 SNHLY and CDR2 FYNNEI. The CDR3 DNA follows: TGTGCCAGCAGTCGGTCCGGGACTAGCGGGAGAAATGAGCAGTTCTTC. This codes for CASSRSGTSGRNEQFF.

The chain is built from TRBV29-1 and TRBJ2-7; D perhaps matches TRBD1 (6 bases). Deletions cut 7 bases from V and 2 bases from J, with 15 bases between. This CDR3 region has 13 residues. CDR1 and CDR2 (germline): SQVTM, ANQGSEA. The CDR3 is CSGQKQGTYEQYF. CDR3 DNA: TGCAGCGGCCAAAAACAGGGAACCTACGAGCAGTACTTC.

The J gene is TRBJ2-1, the V gene TRBV7-2; D is possibly TRBD2 (5 bases). The CDR3 extends over 17 amino acids. The ends were cut back, 6 bases at V and 0 bases at J, with 18 bases in the middle. In germline, CDR1 is SGHTA, CDR2 FQGNSA. This CDR3 reads CASSTARTYSSYNEQFF. The DNA of the CDR3 is TGTGCCAGCAGTACCGCCCGGACTTACAGCTCCTACAATGAGCAGTTCTTC.

The chain employs TRBV7-8 and TRBJ2-6; 9 bases agree with TRBD1. Germline trimming cut 6 bases from V and 4 bases from J; bases unmatched to any gene: 10. The CDR3 is made up of 17 amino acids. Germline assignment: CDR1 SGHVS and CDR2 FQNEAQ. CDR3 coding DNA: TGTGCCAGCAGGGAGGGACAGGGCTGGACCGGGGCCAACGTCCTGACTTTC. This sequence encodes CASREGQGWTGANVLTF.

This chain connects TRBV7-6 to TRBJ2-3, with D perhaps matching TRBD2 (6 bases). V was clipped by 7 bases and J by 4 bases, with 12 bases between them. This CDR3 is 13 amino acids long. Germline V CDR1 and CDR2: SGHVS, FNYEAQ. DNA of the CDR3: TGTGCCAGCAAGCCCGGGGGAGCAGATACGCAGTATTTT. The encoded protein is CASKPGGADTQYF.

The chain is built from TRBV4-2 and TRBJ2-3, with D perhaps matching TRBD2 (5 bases). There are 14 residues in the CDR3. In germline, CDR1 is LGHNA, CDR2 YNFKEQ. Deletions cut 2 bases from V and 4 bases from J, with 10 bases between. CDR3 in amino acids: CASSQPTRSDTQYF. DNA of the CDR3: TGTGCCAGCAGCCAACCCACTAGATCAGATACGCAGTATTTT.

The genes are TRBV11-3 and TRBJ2-3, with 9 bases fitting TRBD2. This CDR3 region has 15 residues. Germline V gives CDR1 SGHNT, CDR2 YENEEA. V lost 8 bases, J lost 2 bases, and 8 bases stayed unmatched. CDR3 bases: TGTGCCAGCTCCCGGACTAGCGCCTTCACAGATACGCAGTATTTT. Encoded protein: CASSRTSAFTDTQYF.

The rearrangement joins TRBV9 to TRBJ2-3; the match to TRBD2 covers 9 bases. The V gene's germline CDR1 is SGDLS and CDR2 YYNGEE. CDR3 length equals 16 residues. V lost 2 bases, J lost 6 bases, and 10 bases stayed unmatched. The CDR3 sequence: CASSVPLGGGGDTQYF. In nucleotides, the CDR3 is TGTGCCAGCAGCGTTCCTCTGGGCGGGGGGGGTGATACGCAGTATTTT.

The CDR3 DNA reads TGTGCCAGCAGAGGGACAGGCGGGTCCTTGGATGGCTACACCTTC. Translating it yields CASRGTGGSLDGYTF. The V call is TRBV7-9, the J call TRBJ1-2; 8 bases fit TRBD1. This CDR3 comprises 15 residues. Germline-derived CDR1 and CDR2 are SEHNR and FQNEAQ (reference sequence). Trimming cost V 6 bases and J 6 bases; bases outside gene matches: 12.

The chain is built from TRBV11-1 and TRBJ2-5; 11 bases line up with TRBD2. The germline CDR1 and CDR2 sequences are SGHAT and FQDESV (reference sequence). V trimming: 1 base; J trimming: 5 bases; junction bases outside the gene matches: 9. CDR3 length: 17 amino acids. CDR3 residues: CASSLDLAGGRRETQYF. The CDR3 bases are TGTGCCAGCAGCTTAGATCTAGCGGGAGGCCGGCGGGAGACCCAGTACTTC.

The gene calls are TRBV5-1 and TRBJ2-5; no reliable D call. The DNA end lines up better with TRBJ2-7; the J call may be wrong. Germline CDR1 is SGHRS and CDR2 is YFSETQ. The CDR3 loop spans 14 amino acids. The CDR3 sequence is CASSLGTTTYEQYF. In DNA, the CDR3 is TGCGCCAGCAGCTTGGGTACTACAACCTACGAGCAGTACTTC.

The genes are TRBV9 and TRBJ2-7; 7 bases match TRBD1. The CDR3 extends over 14 amino acids. Germline CDR1 and CDR2: SGDLS and YYNGEE. The junction had 5 bases not matched to a gene; V was cut back by 3 bases and J by 2 bases. CDR3 region: CASSGTGTAYEQYF. CDR3 in DNA: TGTGCCAGCAGCGGGACCGGGACAGCCTACGAGCAGTACTTC.

This chain links TRBV7-9 with TRBJ2-3; 9 nucleotides align to TRBD1. The CDR3 runs 16 residues. The germline V gene has CDR1 SEHNR and CDR2 FQNEAQ (reference sequence). V dropped 4 bases and J dropped 4; count of bases not matched to a gene: 9. The CDR3 coding sequence is TGTGCCAGCAGCTCTACCGGGACAGGGTTTCCAGATACGCAGTATTTT. Its translation: CASSSTGTGFPDTQYF.

The chain has TRBV7-9 and TRBJ2-2; TRBD1 matches at 8 bases. Trimming removed 10 bases from V and 0 bases from J; junction bases left unmatched: 7. This CDR3 comprises 15 residues. Germline values: CDR1 SEHNR, CDR2 FQNEAQ (reference sequence). CDR3 nucleotide sequence: TGTGCCAACCGACAGGGGACCACGAACACCGGGGAGCTGTTTTTT. Translation: CANRQGTTNTGELFF.

V usage is TRBV5-1 and J usage is TRBJ2-1, with D possibly being TRBD2 (6 bases). Germline assignment: CDR1 SGHRS and CDR2 YFSETQ. The germline V and J ends were trimmed by 0 bases and 4 bases, with 14 bases remaining between them. This CDR3 has 16 residues. This CDR3 reads CASSLAPGTGYNEQFF. The CDR3 DNA sequence: TGCGCCAGCAGCTTGGCACCCGGGACTGGATACAATGAGCAGTTCTTC.

This clone was observed a handful of times. The chain employs TRBV5-1 and TRBJ2-2, with 9 bases identical to TRBD1. The CDR3 is 15 residues long. The trim removed 3 bases at V and 0 bases at J, leaving 0 bases unmatched. The V gene's germline CDR1 is SGHRS and CDR2 YFSETQ. The CDR3 sequence is CASSWTGANTGELFF. CDR3 DNA: TGCGCCAGCAGCTGGACAGGGGCGAACACCGGGGAGCTGTTTTTT.

The gene calls are TRBV5-6 and TRBJ1-2; D gene ambiguous. The V gene lost 6 bases and the J gene lost 4 bases, with 13 bases spanning the gap. The CDR3 is made up of 13 amino acids. Germline CDR1 is SGHDT and CDR2 is YYEEEE. CDR3: CASIQRLGYGYTF. CDR3 in DNA: TGTGCCAGCATCCAGCGCCTAGGCTATGGCTACACCTTC.

This clone has just one count. V and J are TRBV7-2 and TRBJ1-4; D uncertain. Germline-derived CDR1 and CDR2 are SGHTA and FQGNSA. This CDR3 is built from 13 residues. The V end lost 6 bases, the J end lost 8 bases, and 13 bases lay between the germline ends. In DNA form, the CDR3 reads TGTGCCAGCAGTTTCCCGGGTTGGGAAAAACTGTTTTTT. It is translated as CASSFPGWEKLFF. Supplemented by reference TRBV7-2 and TRBJ1-4, the full variable domain reads GAGVSQSPSNKVTEKGKDVELRCDPISGHTALYWYRQSLGQGLEFLIYFQGNSAPDKSGLPSDRFSAERTGGSVSTLTIQRTQQEDSAVYLCASSFPGWEKLFFGSGTQLSVL.

The chain combines TRBV7-2 with TRBJ2-7; 8 positions match TRBD2. V lost 5 bases to trimming and J lost 5 bases; unmatched junction nucleotides: 8. Germline V CDR1 and CDR2: SGHTA, FQGNSA. This CDR3 has 14 residues. The CDR3 DNA reads as TGTGCCAGCAGCCCCTCGGGGGGGGGTGACGAGCAGTACTTC. Translation gives CASSPSGGGDEQYF.

The chain couples TRBV5-1 to TRBJ2-5, with D possibly being TRBD1 (6 bases). Deletions cut 3 bases from V and 5 bases from J, with 17 bases between. CDR1 SGHRS and CDR2 YFSETQ come from the germline V gene. The CDR3 extends over 15 amino acids. CDR3 in amino acids: CASSYRTALPETQYF. CDR3 in DNA: TGCGCCAGCAGCTATCGGACAGCCCTCCCGGAGACCCAGTACTTC.

This clone occurred a few times. The rearrangement links TRBV14 to TRBJ2-1; TRBD1 aligns across 9 bases. Germline-derived CDR1 and CDR2 are SGHDN and FVKESK. This CDR3 comprises 16 residues. V shed 4 bases, J shed 7 bases, and the junction held 11 bases outside the gene matches. The CDR3 bases are TGTGCCAGCAGCCCTATTTACAGGGGGCGCAGGAATGAGCAGTTCTTC. This sequence encodes CASSPIYRGRRNEQFF. Variable domain in full (rest from reference TRBV14 and TRBJ2-1): EAGVTQFPSHSVIEKGQTVTLRCDPISGHDNLYWYRRVMGKEIKFLLHFVKESKQDESGMPNNRFLAERTGGTYSTLKVQPAELEDSGVYFCASSPIYRGRRNEQFFGPGTRLTVL.

The V gene is TRBV21-1, the J gene TRBJ2-5; whether TRBD2, the table's D call, matches the DNA was not checked. TRBV21-1 is listed as a pseudogene. The CDR3 covers 14 residues. The CDR3 region is CASFGAAAQETQYF. The CDR3 DNA reads as TGTGCCAGCTTTGGTGCGGCAGCACAAGAGACCCAGTACTTC.